This T cell receptor beta chain was sequenced in a study of blood T cells in healthy people across ages. V was shortened by 6 bases and J by 7 bases, with 11 bases between the two germline ends. The CDR3 runs 12 residues. Study results and caveats: A strong correlation between TCR beta diversity and naive T cell percentage was seen.

Using a J-beta primer mix together with a sample-barcoded 5' primer, a second PCR was run for roughly 7 to 11 cycles. TCRdb reprocessed the 5' RACE reads with MiXCR, giving one entry per CDR3 protein. This repertoire shows about 1.4 million distinct CDR3 sequences, 55% to 75% found once; its top ten account for 5% to 7%. Comments on this clonotype: Antigen unknown.

This sequence joins TRBV12-3 or TRBV12-4 and TRBJ2-3; D remains ambiguous. The sequenced material came from blood. The sequence derives from a man younger than 35 in good health. DNA for the CDR3: TGTGCCAGCAGCCTAGGACCCTATACGCAGTATTTT. Amino acids: CASSLGPYTQYF.